These 16 T cell receptor beta chains came from one sample sequenced in a study of cytomegalovirus exposure and HLA in healthy donors. Using immunoSEQ multiplex PCR, the repertoire was profiled, and TCRdb retains in-frame clones only, with some absent. The sample consists of about 120,000 clones, 75% to 90% of them appearing once. Material: PBMCs. These receptors were collected from a woman aged 18 to 35 in good health and CMV-seronegative.

The chain joins TRBV7-9 to TRBJ2-5, with 12 bases identical to TRBD2. The CDR3 sequence is 19 residues long. V lost 0 bases and J lost 5; bases outside the gene matches: 13. CDR1 is SEHNR, CDR2 FQNEAQ, per germline (reference sequence). CDR3 sequence reads: CASSLALTSGSSFAETQYF. The CDR3 region has the DNA TGTGCCAGCAGCTTAGCGTTGACTAGCGGGAGCTCGTTTGCGGAGACCCAGTACTTC. The whole variable domain, remainder taken from reference TRBV7-9 and TRBJ2-5, is DTGVSQNPRHKITKRGQNVTFRCDPISEHNRLYWYRQTLGQGPEFLTYFQNEAQLEKSRLLSDRFSAERPKGSFSTLEIQRTEQGDSAMYLCASSLALTSGSSFAETQYFGPGTRLLVL.

The V call is TRBV11-2, the J call TRBJ2-7; the match to TRBD2 covers 10 bases. Germline trimming cut 5 bases from V and 9 bases from J; bases unmatched to any gene: 10. This CDR3 contains 14 residues. Germline-derived CDR1 and CDR2 are SGHAT and FQNNGV. In DNA, the CDR3 is TGTGCCAGCAGCGTGTCTAGCGGGAGTGCGCGGCAGTACTTC. It codes for CASSVSSGSARQYF.

Comments on this clone: The same CDR3 can be traced to other DNA sequences in this sample. The V gene is TRBV5-1, the J gene TRBJ2-2, with TRBD1 matching 9 bases. With 3 bases clipped from V and 5 bases from J, the junction kept 2 bases outside the gene matches. Per the germline V gene, CDR1 is SGHRS and CDR2 is YFSETQ. The CDR3 is 14 amino acids. The CDR3 coding sequence is TGCGCCAGCAGCTCGGGACAGGGAACCGGGGAGCTGTTTTTT. This codes for CASSSGQGTGELFF.

As DNA, the CDR3 is TGTGCCAGTATCTCGAAACAAGGGGGCGCGGACACCGGGGAGCTGTTTTTT. Residues: CASISKQGGADTGELFF. The chain uses TRBV19 and TRBJ2-2; 7 bases align to TRBD1. This CDR3 spans 17 amino acids. Germline CDR1 and CDR2: LNHDA and SQIVND (reference sequence). V lost 7 bases to trimming and J lost 3 bases; unmatched junction nucleotides: 14.

A remark on this clone: The limits of the CDR3 on the DNA are not certain, so only TCRdb's listed CDR3 is given. This chain's CDR3 is CASSFGPGTVKVF. This chain connects TRBV25-1 to TRBJ2-1; the table assigns TRBD2, which was not confirmed against the DNA. The germline gives CDR1 MGHDK, CDR2 SYGVNS. The CDR3 contains 13 residues when both ends are counted.

The chain has TRBV4-2 and TRBJ1-2, with TRBD1 as a possible D gene (6 bases). Trimming took 0 bases from V and 4 from J, leaving 18 bases between them. This CDR3 has 17 amino acids. CDR1 is LGHNA and CDR2 is YNFKEQ in the germline V gene. The CDR3 nucleotides are TGTGCCAGCAGCCAAGAAGGGGCCAGGGGCGCGGGCTATGGCTACACCTTC. Protein: CASSQEGARGAGYGYTF.

J is TRBJ1-5 and V is TRBV28; no reliable D call. This CDR3 comprises 14 residues. Per the germline V gene, CDR1 is MDHEN and CDR2 is SYDVKM. The V end lost 6 bases, the J end lost 3 bases, and 12 bases lay between the germline ends. CDR3 in amino acids: CASSPRAPNQPQHF. CDR3 coding DNA: TGTGCCAGCAGCCCGAGGGCCCCCAATCAGCCCCAGCATTTT.

CDR3 region: CASSQVDLAVNGELFF. The CDR3 DNA reads as TGCGCCAGCAGCCAGGTAGATTTGGCGGTCAACGGGGAGCTGTTTTTT. The chain has TRBV4-1 and TRBJ2-2, with D uncertain. This CDR3 comprises 16 residues. Germline assignment: CDR1 MGHRA and CDR2 YSYEKL. Trimming took 3 bases from V and 7 from J, leaving 18 bases between them.

V and J are TRBV19 and TRBJ1-1; tentatively, D is TRBD1 (5 bases). Germline-derived CDR1 and CDR2 are LNHDA and SQIVND (reference sequence). This CDR3 region has 14 residues. Trimming left V 5 bases short and J 1 base short, with 11 bases between. The CDR3 sequence is CASSWDSSNTEAFF. The CDR3 nucleotides are TGTGCCAGTAGTTGGGACTCCTCGAACACTGAAGCTTTCTTT.

The chain recombines TRBV7-9 with TRBJ2-1; perhaps TRBD2 as D (6 bases). Germline assignment: CDR1 SEHNR and CDR2 FQNEAQ (reference sequence). V was shortened by 6 bases and J by 8 bases, with 20 bases between the two germline ends. CDR3 length: 15 amino acids. This CDR3 is CASSPPGRGGHEQFF. CDR3 coding DNA: TGTGCCAGCAGTCCCCCCGGGCGGGGTGGACATGAGCAGTTCTTC.

In this sample, this clone turned up once. The chain is built from TRBV5-1 and TRBJ2-3, with TRBD1 matching 10 bases. This CDR3 is built from 16 residues. The germline CDR1 and CDR2 sequences are SGHRS and YFSETQ. V dropped 1 base and J dropped 6; count of bases not matched to a gene: 8. CDR3 amino acids: CASSLRATGGGDTQYF. DNA for the CDR3: TGCGCCAGCAGCTTGAGGGCGACAGGGGGCGGCGATACGCAGTATTTT.

V is TRBV14 and J is TRBJ2-7, with D perhaps matching TRBD2 (6 bases). The CDR3 sequence is 16 residues long. Germline CDR1 and CDR2: SGHDN and FVKESK. With 0 bases removed from V and 2 bases from J, the gap between germline ends came to 14 bases. The CDR3 sequence: CASSQDLTRAPYEQYF. The CDR3 DNA reads TGTGCCAGCAGCCAAGATTTGACTAGGGCACCCTACGAGCAGTACTTC. The entire variable domain, with the rest obtained from reference TRBV14 and TRBJ2-7, is as follows: EAGVTQFPSHSVIEKGQTVTLRCDPISGHDNLYWYRRVMGKEIKFLLHFVKESKQDESGMPNNRFLAERTGGTYSTLKVQPAELEDSGVYFCASSQDLTRAPYEQYFGPGTRLTVT.

V usage is TRBV4-1 and J usage is TRBJ2-1, with TRBD2 matching over 7 bases. This CDR3 spans 19 amino acids. Looked up from germline, CDR1 is MGHRA and CDR2 is YSYEKL. V lost 4 bases to trimming and J lost 8 bases; unmatched junction nucleotides: 23. CDR3 DNA sequence: TGCGCCAGCAGCCTCACGCGGGCTAGCGGAGGAAACCCCAACGATGAGCAGTTCTTC. Residues: CASSLTRASGGNPNDEQFF.

This chain connects TRBV5-1 to TRBJ2-5; D is possibly TRBD2 (5 bases). CDR1 and CDR2 (germline): SGHRS, YFSETQ. V lost 0 bases, J lost 1 base, and 7 bases lay in between. This CDR3 has 14 amino acids. The CDR3 loop reads CASSLGGGQETQYF. CDR3 DNA: TGCGCCAGCAGCTTGGGAGGAGGCCAAGAGACCCAGTACTTC. Complete variable domain (other parts from reference TRBV5-1 and TRBJ2-5): KAGVTQTPRYLIKTRGQQVTLSCSPISGHRSVSWYQQTPGQGLQFLFEYFSETQRNKGNFPGRFSGRQFSNSRSEMNVSTLELGDSALYLCASSLGGGQETQYFGPGTRLLVL.

The chain combines TRBV14 with TRBJ2-2; D is unclear. CDR1 SGHDN and CDR2 FVKESK come from the germline V gene. Trimming took off 3 bases at V and 4 bases at J, with 12 bases between the two ends. CDR3 length: 15 residues. The CDR3 is CASSQPGSGTGELFF. The CDR3 nucleotides read TGTGCCAGCAGCCAGCCTGGTTCGGGCACCGGGGAGCTGTTTTTT.

The CDR3 DNA is TGTGCCAGCAGGGAATCGGGACTCTACAATGAGCAGTTCTTC. Protein sequence: CASRESGLYNEQFF. V usage is TRBV6-1 and J usage is TRBJ2-1, with D possibly matching TRBD2 (6 bases). The germline V gene has CDR1 MNHNS and CDR2 SASEGT. The V end lost 6 bases, the J end lost 3 bases, and 12 bases lay between the germline ends. The CDR3 has 14 amino acids.